Each of the 27 T cell receptor beta chains below was sequenced from the same sample in a study of identical twins (dated by TCRdb to 2016 to 2017). Library method: 5' RACE. The reads were generated on an Illumina HiSeq 2000. TCRdb ran its own pipeline on the public reads, namely fastp trimming at Q25 and MiXCR clone calling, and kept in-frame beta chains. Rows with a matching CDR3 protein are joined into one entry that keeps the most common DNA and genes. Recorded for this sample are approximately 700,000 distinct CDR3 sequences; over 15% of them occurred a single time. The ten largest clones capture about 12% of the sample. This sample also appeared in a second study, on T cells expressing NK-cell markers.

The sequencing input was PBMCs. All receptors come from a young woman in good health.

This clonotype has at least ten counts. The chain is built from TRBV11-2 and TRBJ2-1; 9 bases fit TRBD2. Trimming cost V 5 bases and J 1 base; bases outside gene matches: 3. Germline assignment: CDR1 SGHAT and CDR2 FQNNGV. This CDR3 has 15 residues. The CDR3 DNA is TGTGCCAGCAGCATTAGCGGGAGTTCCTACAATGAGCAGTTCTTC. Translated: CASSISGSSYNEQFF.

This sequence joins TRBV5-1 and TRBJ1-2; a possible D gene is TRBD1 (5 bases). V lost 6 bases, J lost 7 bases, and 16 bases lay in between. This CDR3 is 13 amino acids long. CDR1 is SGHRS and CDR2 is YFSETQ in the germline V gene. CDR3 in DNA: TGCGCCAGCACCAAATCCAGGGATTCTGGCTACACCTTC. It yields the protein CASTKSRDSGYTF.

This clonotype was detected a few times. V is TRBV19 and J is TRBJ2-3; 10 bases fit TRBD2. Trimming cost V 5 bases and J 0 bases; bases outside gene matches: 8. This CDR3 has 17 residues. Germline lookup yields CDR1 LNHDA and CDR2 SQIVND (reference sequence). The CDR3 DNA is TGTGCCAGTAGTCTCCCGGGACTAGCGTCCAGCACAGATACGCAGTATTTT. It is translated as CASSLPGLASSTDTQYF.

This clonotype was observed a handful of times. V is TRBV11-1 and J is TRBJ2-7; maybe TRBD1 (6 bases). Trimming took 5 bases from V and 2 from J, leaving 13 bases between them. Germline CDR1 is SGHAT and CDR2 is FQDESV (reference sequence). The CDR3 extends over 14 amino acids. CDR3 amino acids: CASSPGTSTYEQYF. The CDR3 DNA reads TGTGCCAGCAGCCCGGGGACATCCACCTACGAGCAGTACTTC.

This clonotype came up a few times. CDR3 residues: CATGTRDTDTQYF. In DNA, the CDR3 is TGTGCCACCGGGACGAGAGACACAGATACGCAGTATTTT. V and J are TRBV15 and TRBJ2-3; either TRBD1 or TRBD2 may supply D (5 bases each). The CDR3 length is 13 residues. The V and J ends lost 8 bases and 2 bases respectively, with 11 bases between them. Per the germline V gene, CDR1 is LNHNV and CDR2 is YYDKDF (reference sequence). Drawing the rest from reference TRBV15 and TRBJ2-3, the complete variable domain is DAMVIQNPRYQVTQFGKPVTLSCSQTLNHNVMYWYQQKSSQAPKLLFHYYDKDFNNEADTPDNFQSRRPNTSFCFLDIRSPGLGDTAMYLCATGTRDTDTQYFGPGTRLTVL.

This clonotype was picked up a small number of times. This sequence joins TRBV5-6 and TRBJ2-7; D is uncertain. CDR1 and CDR2 (germline): SGHDT, YYEEEE. Trimming cost V 2 bases and J 5 bases, with 11 bases left between them. This CDR3 region has 13 residues. The chain's CDR3 is CASSFARGHEQYF. The CDR3 bases are TGTGCCAGCAGCTTCGCTCGAGGTCACGAGCAGTACTTC.

This clonotype was seen only a few times. The V and J genes are TRBV20-1 and TRBJ2-5, with TRBD1 matching over 12 bases. CDR3 length equals 19 residues. V was pared by 1 base and J by 5 bases, with 17 bases of the junction left unmatched. Germline V gene data show CDR1 as DFQATT and CDR2 as SNEGSKA (reference sequence). The CDR3 DNA reads as TGCAGTGCTAGAGCTATCCCTAACCGGGACAGGGGGCTTTGGGAGACCCAGTACTTC. Its protein product is CSARAIPNRDRGLWETQYF.

The genes are TRBV28 and TRBJ2-2, with 7 bases lining up with TRBD1. Germline V CDR1 and CDR2: MDHEN, SYDVKM. This CDR3 is 16 amino acids long. J was trimmed by 1 base and V by 6 bases; bases with no gene match: 8. The CDR3 nucleotides read TGTGCCAGCAGGTGGTCAAGACAGGGGAACACCGGGGAGCTGTTTTTT. Translation: CASRWSRQGNTGELFF.

This clonotype occurred a few times. This chain links TRBV20-1 with TRBJ2-5, with 7 bases lining up with TRBD1. The CDR3 is made up of 15 amino acids. The germline V gene has CDR1 DFQATT and CDR2 SNEGSKA (reference sequence). V was pared by 0 bases and J by 0 bases, with 4 bases of the junction left unmatched. CDR3 amino acids: CSARELGTDQETQYF. DNA for the CDR3: TGCAGTGCTAGAGAGCTAGGGACAGACCAAGAGACCCAGTACTTC.

This sequence joins TRBV5-1 and TRBJ2-6, with D perhaps matching TRBD2 (5 bases). Germline V gene sequence: CDR1 SGHRS, CDR2 YFSETQ. This CDR3 region has 16 residues. V shed 7 bases and J shed 2 bases, with 16 bases lying between them. Here the CDR3 DNA reads TGCGCCAGCCGTAGAAGGATCGGGACTGGGGCCAACGTCCTGACTTTC. This codes for CASRRRIGTGANVLTF.

The J gene is TRBJ1-3, the V gene TRBV9; D is unclear. CDR1 is SGDLS and CDR2 is YYNGEE in the germline V gene. Trimming removed 1 base from V and 4 bases from J, with 15 bases in between. The CDR3 runs 16 residues. CDR3 bases: TGTGCCAGCAGCGTACGACACGAACTAAAAGGAAACACCATATATTTT. It translates to CASSVRHELKGNTIYF.

This chain links TRBV6-1 with TRBJ2-1; 7 nucleotides match TRBD2. The CDR3 length is 15 residues. Germline-derived CDR1 and CDR2 are MNHNS and SASEGT. Losses at the gene ends were 4 bases for V and 6 bases for J; bases not matched to a gene: 9. The CDR3 region has the DNA TGTGCCAGCAGTGTAGGGGCTAGCGGTATCAATGAGCAGTTCTTC. This translates into CASSVGASGINEQFF.

This clonotype was seen only a few times. This rearrangement joins TRBV18 to TRBJ1-2; TRBD1 matches 8 bases. The CDR3 loop spans 15 amino acids. Germline CDR1 is KGHSH and CDR2 is LQKENI. J gave up 5 bases and V 3 bases, and 8 bases lay outside the gene matches. CDR3 residues: CASSPRQGAMYGYTF. The CDR3, as DNA: TGTGCCAGCTCACCTAGGCAGGGGGCTATGTATGGCTACACCTTC.

The chain has TRBV29-1 and TRBJ2-1; D remains ambiguous. The CDR3 loop spans 13 amino acids. CDR1 and CDR2 (germline): SQVTM, ANQGSEA. The ends were cut back, 2 bases at V and 6 bases at J, with 11 bases in the middle. The chain's CDR3 is CSVEISVGNEQFF. The CDR3 coding sequence is TGCAGCGTTGAAATCAGCGTTGGCAATGAGCAGTTCTTC.

This clonotype has more than one count but fewer than ten. The chain uses TRBV12-3 or TRBV12-4 and TRBJ2-3; D is perhaps TRBD1 (7 bases). The CDR3 has 16 residues. V was cut by 3 bases and J by 4 bases, with 17 bases left in between. In DNA form, the CDR3 reads TGTGCCAGCAGTTTGTTCAGGGGGGAGAAGTCAGATACGCAGTATTTT. Protein sequence: CASSLFRGEKSDTQYF.

This clonotype was picked up many times. The chain uses TRBV4-3 and TRBJ2-3; D is ambiguous. V lost 0 bases, J lost 2 bases, and 6 bases lay in between. Per germline, CDR1 LGHNA and CDR2 YSLEER. This CDR3 is 14 amino acids long. The CDR3 sequence is CASSQEVHTDTQYF. The CDR3 DNA reads TGCGCCAGCAGCCAAGAGGTGCACACAGATACGCAGTATTTT.

The rearrangement uses TRBV5-4 and TRBJ2-3; a weak D match, TRBD2 (5 bases). This CDR3 is built from 14 residues. Germline CDR1 is SGHNT and CDR2 is YYREEE (reference sequence). The ends were cut back, 0 bases at V and 6 bases at J, with 11 bases in the middle. Here the CDR3 reads CASSLATGFDTQYF. DNA for the CDR3: TGTGCCAGCAGCTTGGCTACGGGATTTGATACGCAGTATTTT.

This sequence joins TRBV28 and TRBJ2-3, with 9 positions matching TRBD2. Looked up from germline, CDR1 is MDHEN and CDR2 is SYDVKM. Trimming removed 4 bases from V and 4 bases from J; junction bases left unmatched: 6. The CDR3 runs to 15 residues. The CDR3 DNA sequence: TGTGCCAGCAGTTCCTTAGCGGGGGCGGCAGATACGCAGTATTTT. This gives the protein CASSSLAGAADTQYF.

The chain has TRBV6-1 and TRBJ1-6; 9 bases are a match to TRBD1. CDR3 length: 16 amino acids. After removal of 6 bases from V and 0 bases from J, the junction contained 3 bases not matched to a gene. CDR1 MNHNS and CDR2 SASEGT come from the germline V gene. The DNA for the CDR3 is TGTGCCAGCAGGACAGGGGGAAGCTCCTATAATTCACCCCTCCACTTT. It codes for CASRTGGSSYNSPLHF.

CDR3 coding DNA: TGTGCCAACGTGAAGGGTCCGGCCAAAAACATTCAGTACTTC. Translation: CANVKGPAKNIQYF. The V call is TRBV12-3 or TRBV12-4, the J call TRBJ2-4; no reliable D call. The V end was cut by 10 bases, the J end by 1 base, with 14 bases between. The CDR3 runs 14 residues.

This clonotype was counted between two and nine times. The chain combines TRBV12-3 or TRBV12-4 with TRBJ1-6; D possibly corresponds to TRBD1 (6 bases). The CDR3 totals 17 residues. Trimming stripped 0 bases from V and 7 bases from J, with 16 bases between. CDR3 residues: CASSLAGRQVSNSPLHF. CDR3 bases: TGTGCCAGCAGTTTAGCGGGGAGACAGGTCTCGAATTCACCCCTCCACTTT.

This clonotype turned up a few times. This sequence joins TRBV6-1 and TRBJ1-1; TRBD1 agrees at 10 bases. The J segment lost 7 bases and the V segment lost 6 bases, leaving 5 bases of the junction unmatched. The CDR3 is 13 residues long. Germline V gives CDR1 MNHNS, CDR2 SASEGT. The CDR3 region is CASRTTGGLEAFF. The CDR3 DNA follows: TGTGCCAGCAGGACGACAGGGGGCCTTGAAGCTTTCTTT.

The rearrangement uses TRBV25-1 and TRBJ1-2, with TRBD1 as a possible D gene (6 bases). V lost 8 bases and J 6 bases, leaving 22 bases between the germline ends. This CDR3 is 15 amino acids long. Germline CDR1 reads MGHDK; CDR2 reads SYGVNS. CDR3 residues: CASAFHGQGIDGYTF. The CDR3 DNA is TGTGCCAGCGCCTTCCATGGGCAGGGGATCGATGGCTACACCTTC.

This clonotype was seen ten or more times. In nucleotides, the CDR3 is TGTGCCAGCAGCTTAGGCCAGTACACTGAAGCTTTCTTT. Translating gives CASSLGQYTEAFF. V is TRBV7-9 and J is TRBJ1-1; D is uncertain. The CDR3 is made up of 13 amino acids. CDR1 is SEHNR and CDR2 is FQNEAQ in the germline V gene (reference sequence). Trimming removed 1 base at V and 3 bases at J, with 6 bases between.

In this sample, this clonotype turned up a few times. V is TRBV12-3 or TRBV12-4 and J is TRBJ2-4, with 12 bases fitting TRBD2. This CDR3 comprises 15 residues. With V trimmed by 5 bases and J by 10 bases, 9 bases remained unmatched. CDR3 bases: TGTGCCAGCAGTCACCGACTAGCGGGAGTTAGGATTCAGTACTTC. It encodes CASSHRLAGVRIQYF.

A few counts support this clonotype. The rearrangement joins TRBV5-1 to TRBJ1-5; 11 bases align to TRBD1. Germline CDR1 is SGHRS and CDR2 is YFSETQ. V was pared by 6 bases and J by 5 bases, with 7 bases of the junction left unmatched. The CDR3 length is 15 residues. CDR3 nucleotide sequence: TGCGCCAGCACCTGGACAGGGGGCCCTGATCAGCCCCAGCATTTT. Translation gives CASTWTGGPDQPQHF. Filled out from reference TRBV5-1 and TRBJ1-5, the complete variable domain reads KAGVTQTPRYLIKTRGQQVTLSCSPISGHRSVSWYQQTPGQGLQFLFEYFSETQRNKGNFPGRFSGRQFSNSRSEMNVSTLELGDSALYLCASTWTGGPDQPQHFGDGTRLSIL.

This clonotype was counted only a few times. This chain joins TRBV29-1 and TRBJ2-5; a possible D gene is TRBD2 (5 bases). The CDR3 has 16 residues. The germline V gene has CDR1 SQVTM and CDR2 ANQGSEA. The V gene lost 2 bases and the J gene lost 1 base, with 17 bases spanning the gap. CDR3 nucleotides: TGCAGCGTTGAACTACCCGGTGGGAGACTCCAAGAGACCCAGTACTTC. Translated: CSVELPGGRLQETQYF.